This T cell receptor (beta chain) was recorded in a study of CD8 T cells in Susac syndrome. TCR beta from blood CD8+ and CD4+ T cells was sequenced. A quantity of about 0.45 to 1 ug RNA underwent reverse transcription using random hexamers. TCRdb processed the immunoSEQ multiplex PCR reads anew with MiXCR; each CDR3 protein has one entry. This table holds 250,000 to 300,000 distinct CDR3 sequences, 65% to 90% found once. Germline CDR1 LNHDA, CDR2 SQIVND (reference sequence). The CDR3 totals 14 residues. With V trimmed by 2 bases and J by 6 bases, 4 bases remained unmatched. V is TRBV19 and J is TRBJ1-5, with 7 bases identical to TRBD1. The TCR sequence derives from a human donor with multiple sclerosis. Sequencing was performed on CD8+ T cells from PBMCs. CDR3 loop: CASSIMTGPQPQHF. CDR3 nucleotide sequence: TGTGCCAGTAGTATAATGACAGGGCCTCAGCCCCAGCATTTT.